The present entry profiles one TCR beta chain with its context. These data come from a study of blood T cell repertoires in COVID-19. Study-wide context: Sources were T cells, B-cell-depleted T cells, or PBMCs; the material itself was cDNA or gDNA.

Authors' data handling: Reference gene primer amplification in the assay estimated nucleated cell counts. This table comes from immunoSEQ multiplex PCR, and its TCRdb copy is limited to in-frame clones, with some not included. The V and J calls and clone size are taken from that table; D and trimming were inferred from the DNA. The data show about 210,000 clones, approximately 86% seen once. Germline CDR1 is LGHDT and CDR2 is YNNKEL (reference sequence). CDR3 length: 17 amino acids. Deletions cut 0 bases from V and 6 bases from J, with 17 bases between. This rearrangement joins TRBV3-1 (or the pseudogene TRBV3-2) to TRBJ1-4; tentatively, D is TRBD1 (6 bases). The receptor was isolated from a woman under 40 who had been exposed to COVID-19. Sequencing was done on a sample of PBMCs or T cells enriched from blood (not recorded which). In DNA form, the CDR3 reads TGTGCCAGCAGCCAAGATCGATCCAGGACAGACGATGAAAAACTGTTTTTT. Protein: CASSQDRSRTDDEKLFF.